These 8 T cell receptor beta chains were all obtained from the same sample, sequenced in a study of T cell changes during pregnancy in multiple sclerosis. Clones were read by immunoSEQ multiplex PCR, and TCRdb kept only the in-frame ones, dropping some. The sample contains about 42,000 clones, around 80% of which appear only once. The source was CD4+ T cells from peripheral blood mononuclear cells, collected before pregnancy. Receptors originate from a female donor with multiple sclerosis, enrolled in a pregnancy study.

The chain has TRBV7-8 and TRBJ1-1; no clear D gene. From germline, CDR1 is SGHVS and CDR2 FQNEAQ. This CDR3 region has 13 residues. Trimming took 3 bases from V and 1 from J, leaving 6 bases between them. CDR3 DNA sequence: TGTGCCAGCAGCTTGAGTTCGAACACTGAAGCTTTCTTT. Its translation is CASSLSSNTEAFF.

This clone was seen only once. J is TRBJ2-2 and V is TRBV2; D gene unclear. In germline, CDR1 is SNHLY, CDR2 FYNNEI. Trimming shortened V by 6 bases and J by 4 bases, and 9 bases separated the two germline ends. There are 13 residues in the CDR3. This CDR3 is CASRVRSTGELFF. The CDR3 coding sequence is TGTGCCAGCAGAGTTAGGAGCACCGGGGAGCTGTTTTTT.

The chain combines TRBV18 with TRBJ1-1; no definite D call. The CDR3 has 13 amino acids. Trimming took 2 bases from V and 3 from J, leaving 7 bases between them. Germline V gene sequence: CDR1 KGHSH, CDR2 LQKENI. This chain's CDR3 is CASSPGADTEAFF. The CDR3, as DNA: TGTGCCAGCTCACCAGGAGCGGACACTGAAGCTTTCTTT.

V and J are TRBV5-1 and TRBJ2-1, with 9 bases identical to TRBD1. V lost 0 bases to trimming and J lost 4 bases; unmatched junction nucleotides: 8. The CDR3 runs to 17 residues. Germline V gene sequence: CDR1 SGHRS, CDR2 YFSETQ. For the CDR3, the DNA is TGCGCCAGCAGCTTGGCCGGCTCAGGGACAGGGTACAATGAGCAGTTCTTC. Encoded protein: CASSLAGSGTGYNEQFF.

V usage is TRBV5-1 and J usage is TRBJ2-5, with 8 bases identical to TRBD1. The CDR3 spans 13 residues. Looked up from germline, CDR1 is SGHRS and CDR2 is YFSETQ. Trimming took 4 bases from V and 5 from J; bases not matched to a gene: 4. The CDR3 sequence: CASSLRTGETQYF. The CDR3, as DNA: TGCGCCAGCAGCCTGAGGACAGGGGAGACCCAGTACTTC.

This chain uses TRBV7-2 with TRBJ2-5, with 9 bases identical to TRBD1. V lost 4 bases to trimming and J lost 4 bases; unmatched junction nucleotides: 4. Germline V gene data show CDR1 as SGHTA and CDR2 as FQGNSA. The length of the CDR3 is 14 residues. For the CDR3, the DNA is TGTGCCAGCAGCTCCGGACAGGGGACAGAGACCCAGTACTTC. It specifies CASSSGQGTETQYF.

This sequence joins TRBV7-2 and TRBJ2-5; TRBD1 matches 7 bases. The CDR3 runs 19 residues. CDR1 is SGHTA and CDR2 is FQGNSA in the germline V gene. Germline trimming cut 0 bases from V and 2 bases from J; bases unmatched to any gene: 15. For the CDR3, the DNA is TGTGCCAGCAGCTTAGCGGGGACAGCCGCCGGACGGCGGCAAGAGACCCAGTACTTC. Amino acid sequence: CASSLAGTAAGRRQETQYF. Variable domain in full (rest from reference TRBV7-2 and TRBJ2-5): GAGVSQSPSNKVTEKGKDVELRCDPISGHTALYWYRQSLGQGLEFLIYFQGNSAPDKSGLPSDRFSAERTGGSVSTLTIQRTQQEDSAVYLCASSLAGTAAGRRQETQYFGPGTRLLVL.

The V call is TRBV5-4, the J call TRBJ2-5; the match to TRBD2 covers 10 bases. Germline CDR1 and CDR2: SGHNT and YYREEE (reference sequence). Trimming cost V 0 bases and J 5 bases; bases outside gene matches: 7. CDR3 length equals 16 residues. This CDR3 is CASSLDLAGAGETQYF. The CDR3 DNA is TGTGCCAGCAGCTTGGATCTAGCGGGAGCGGGGGAGACCCAGTACTTC. Full variable domain (remainder filled in from reference TRBV5-4 and TRBJ2-5): ETGVTQSPTHLIKTRGQQVTLRCSSQSGHNTVSWYQQALGQGPQFIFQYYREEENGRGNFPPRFSGLQFPNYSSELNVNALELDDSALYLCASSLDLAGAGETQYFGPGTRLLVL.